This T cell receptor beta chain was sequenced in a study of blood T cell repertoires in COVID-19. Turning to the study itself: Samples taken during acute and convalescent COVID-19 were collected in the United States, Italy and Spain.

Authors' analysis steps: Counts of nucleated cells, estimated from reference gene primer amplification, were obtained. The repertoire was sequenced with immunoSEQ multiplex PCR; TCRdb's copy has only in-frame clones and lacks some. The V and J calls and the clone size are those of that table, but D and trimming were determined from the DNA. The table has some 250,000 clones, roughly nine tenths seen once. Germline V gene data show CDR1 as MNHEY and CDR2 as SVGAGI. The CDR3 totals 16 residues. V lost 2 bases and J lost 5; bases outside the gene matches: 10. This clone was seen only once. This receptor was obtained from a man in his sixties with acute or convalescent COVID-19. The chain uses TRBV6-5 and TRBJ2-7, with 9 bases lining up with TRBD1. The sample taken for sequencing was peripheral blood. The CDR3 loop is CASSYPRPGQGHEQYF. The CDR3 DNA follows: TGTGCCAGCAGTTACCCTCGTCCGGGACAGGGCCACGAGCAGTACTTC.